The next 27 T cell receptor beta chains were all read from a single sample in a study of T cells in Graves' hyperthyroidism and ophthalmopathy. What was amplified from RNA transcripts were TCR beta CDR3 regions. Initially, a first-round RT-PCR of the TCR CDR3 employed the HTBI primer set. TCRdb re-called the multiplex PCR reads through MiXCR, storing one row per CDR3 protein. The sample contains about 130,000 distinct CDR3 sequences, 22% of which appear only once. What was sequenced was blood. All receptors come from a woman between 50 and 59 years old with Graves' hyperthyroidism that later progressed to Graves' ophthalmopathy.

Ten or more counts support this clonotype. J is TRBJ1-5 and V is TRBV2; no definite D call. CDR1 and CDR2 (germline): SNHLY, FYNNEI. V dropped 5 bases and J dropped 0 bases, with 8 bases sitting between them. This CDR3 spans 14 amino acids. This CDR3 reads CASSQQRSNQPQHF. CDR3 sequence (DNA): TGTGCCAGCAGTCAACAGCGTAGCAATCAGCCCCAGCATTTT. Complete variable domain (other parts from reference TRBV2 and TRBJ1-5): EPEVTQTPSHQVTQMGQEVILRCVPISNHLYFYWYRQILGQKVEFLVSFYNNEISEKSEIFDDQFSVERPDGSNFTLKIRSTKLEDSAMYFCASSQQRSNQPQHFGDGTRLSIL.

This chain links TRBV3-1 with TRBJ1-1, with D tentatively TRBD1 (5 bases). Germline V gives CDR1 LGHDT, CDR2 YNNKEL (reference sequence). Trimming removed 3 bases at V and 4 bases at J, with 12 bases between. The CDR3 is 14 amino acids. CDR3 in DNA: TGTGCCAGCAGCCAGATGGAGGGGATCACTGAAGCTTTCTTT. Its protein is CASSQMEGITEAFF.

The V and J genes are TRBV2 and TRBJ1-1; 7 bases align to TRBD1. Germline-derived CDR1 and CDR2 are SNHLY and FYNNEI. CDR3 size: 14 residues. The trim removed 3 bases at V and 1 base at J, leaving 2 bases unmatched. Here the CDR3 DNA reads TGTGCCAGCAGTGATACAGGGGAGAACACTGAAGCTTTCTTT. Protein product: CASSDTGENTEAFF.

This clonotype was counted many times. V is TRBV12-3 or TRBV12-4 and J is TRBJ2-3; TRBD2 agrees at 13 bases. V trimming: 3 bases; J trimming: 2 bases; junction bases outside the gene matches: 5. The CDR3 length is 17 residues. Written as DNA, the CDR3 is TGTGCCAGCAGTTTCAGGACTAGCGGGAGACACACAGATACGCAGTATTTT. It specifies CASSFRTSGRHTDTQYF.

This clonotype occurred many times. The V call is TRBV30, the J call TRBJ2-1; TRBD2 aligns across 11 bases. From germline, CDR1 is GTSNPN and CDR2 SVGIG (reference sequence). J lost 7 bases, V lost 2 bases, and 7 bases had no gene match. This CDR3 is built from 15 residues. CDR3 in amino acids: CAWSKLAGVKNEQFF. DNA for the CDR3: TGTGCCTGGAGTAAACTAGCGGGAGTCAAGAATGAGCAGTTCTTC.

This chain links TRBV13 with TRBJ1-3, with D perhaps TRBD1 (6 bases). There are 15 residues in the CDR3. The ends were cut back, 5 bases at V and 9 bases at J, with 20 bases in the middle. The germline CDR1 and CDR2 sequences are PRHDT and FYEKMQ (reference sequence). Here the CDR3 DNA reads TGTGCCAGCAGCCAAGGGGGGGGAGATAGACCCACCATATATTTT. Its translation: CASSQGGGDRPTIYF.

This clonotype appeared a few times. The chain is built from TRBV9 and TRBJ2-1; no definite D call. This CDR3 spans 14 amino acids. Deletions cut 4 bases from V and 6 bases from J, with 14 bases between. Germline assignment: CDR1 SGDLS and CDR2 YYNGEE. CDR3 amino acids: CASSSLILSNEQFF. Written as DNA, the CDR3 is TGTGCCAGCAGCTCCCTTATTCTTTCCAATGAGCAGTTCTTC.

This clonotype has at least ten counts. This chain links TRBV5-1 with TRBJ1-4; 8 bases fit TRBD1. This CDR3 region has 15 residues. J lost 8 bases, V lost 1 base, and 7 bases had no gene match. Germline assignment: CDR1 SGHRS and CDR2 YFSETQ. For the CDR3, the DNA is TGCGCCAGCAGCTTGTATTCCGGGACAGGCGAAAAACTGTTTTTT. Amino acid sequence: CASSLYSGTGEKLFF.

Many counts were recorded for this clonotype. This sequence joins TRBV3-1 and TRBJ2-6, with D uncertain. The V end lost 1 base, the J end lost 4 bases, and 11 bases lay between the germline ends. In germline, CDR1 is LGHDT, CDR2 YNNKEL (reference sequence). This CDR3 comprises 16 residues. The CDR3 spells CASSQATPSGANVLTF. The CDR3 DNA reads TGTGCCAGCAGCCAAGCCACCCCCAGCGGGGCCAACGTCCTGACTTTC.

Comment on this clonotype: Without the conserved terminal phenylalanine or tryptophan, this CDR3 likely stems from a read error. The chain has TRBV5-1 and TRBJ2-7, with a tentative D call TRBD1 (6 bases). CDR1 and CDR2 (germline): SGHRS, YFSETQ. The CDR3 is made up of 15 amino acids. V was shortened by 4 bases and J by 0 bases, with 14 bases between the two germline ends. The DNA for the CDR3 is TGCGCCAGCAGCCGTGAGGGACATCACTCCTACGAGCAGTACCTC. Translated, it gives CASSREGHHSYEQYL.

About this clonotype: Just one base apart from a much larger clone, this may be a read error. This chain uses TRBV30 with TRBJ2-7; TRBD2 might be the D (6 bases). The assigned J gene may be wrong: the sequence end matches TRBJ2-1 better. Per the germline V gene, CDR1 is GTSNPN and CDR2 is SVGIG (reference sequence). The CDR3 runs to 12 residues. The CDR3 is CAWSRRDYEQFF. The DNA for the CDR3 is TGTGCCTGGAGCAGGAGGGATTACGAGCAGTTCTTC.

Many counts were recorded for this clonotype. The CDR3 region has the DNA TGCAGCGTTGATCAGGGGCGGTATGTCACTGAAGCTTTCTTT. This translates into CSVDQGRYVTEAFF. The genes are TRBV29-1 and TRBJ1-1; a weak D match, TRBD1 (6 bases). The germline V gene encodes CDR1 SQVTM and CDR2 ANQGSEA. V lost 3 bases and J 4 bases, leaving 15 bases between the germline ends. The CDR3 extends over 14 amino acids.

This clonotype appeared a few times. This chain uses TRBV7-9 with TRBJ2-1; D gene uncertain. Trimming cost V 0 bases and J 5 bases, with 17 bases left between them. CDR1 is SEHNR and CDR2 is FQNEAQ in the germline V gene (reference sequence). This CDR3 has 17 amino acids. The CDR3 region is CASSLASTLGSNNEQFF. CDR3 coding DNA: TGTGCCAGCAGCTTAGCGTCTACCCTTGGGTCTAACAATGAGCAGTTCTTC.

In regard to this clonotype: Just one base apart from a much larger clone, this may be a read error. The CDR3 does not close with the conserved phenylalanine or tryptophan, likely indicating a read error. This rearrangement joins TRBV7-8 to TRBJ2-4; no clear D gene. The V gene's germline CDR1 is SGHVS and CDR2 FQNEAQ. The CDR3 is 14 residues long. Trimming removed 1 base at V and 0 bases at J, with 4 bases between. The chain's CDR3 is CASSLDLAKNIQYL. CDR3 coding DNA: TGTGCCAGCAGCTTAGATCTAGCCAAAAACATTCAGTACCTC.

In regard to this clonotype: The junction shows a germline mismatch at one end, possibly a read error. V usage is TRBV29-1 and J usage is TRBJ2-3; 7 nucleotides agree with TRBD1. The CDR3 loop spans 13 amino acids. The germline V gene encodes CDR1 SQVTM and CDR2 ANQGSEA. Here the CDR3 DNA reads TGCAGCGTCGAAGACAGGGTGGGAGATACGCAGTATTTT. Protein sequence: CSVEDRVGDTQYF.

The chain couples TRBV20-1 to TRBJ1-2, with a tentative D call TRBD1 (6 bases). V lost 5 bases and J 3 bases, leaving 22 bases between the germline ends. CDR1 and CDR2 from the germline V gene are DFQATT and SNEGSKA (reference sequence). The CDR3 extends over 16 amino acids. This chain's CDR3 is CSAPSPTRGRHYGYTF. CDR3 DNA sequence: TGCAGTGCTCCTTCCCCCACCCGGGGGCGCCACTATGGCTACACCTTC.

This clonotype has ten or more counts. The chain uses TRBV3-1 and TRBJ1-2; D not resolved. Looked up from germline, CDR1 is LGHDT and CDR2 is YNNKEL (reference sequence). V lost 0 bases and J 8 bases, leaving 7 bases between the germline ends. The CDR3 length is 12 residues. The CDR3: CASSQDPGGYTF. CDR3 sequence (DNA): TGTGCCAGCAGCCAAGACCCGGGGGGCTACACCTTC.

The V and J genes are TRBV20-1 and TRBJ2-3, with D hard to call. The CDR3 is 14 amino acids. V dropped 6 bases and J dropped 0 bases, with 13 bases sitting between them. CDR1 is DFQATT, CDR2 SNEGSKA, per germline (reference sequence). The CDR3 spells CSAAAVASTDTQYF. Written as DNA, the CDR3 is TGCAGTGCAGCCGCGGTAGCTAGCACAGATACGCAGTATTTT.

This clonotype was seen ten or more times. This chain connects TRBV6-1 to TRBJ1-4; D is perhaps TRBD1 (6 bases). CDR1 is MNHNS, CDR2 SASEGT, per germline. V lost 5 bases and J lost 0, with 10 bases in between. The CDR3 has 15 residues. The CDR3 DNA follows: TGTGCCAGCAGTTCGCCAGGGGCAACTAATGAAAAACTGTTTTTT. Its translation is CASSSPGATNEKLFF.

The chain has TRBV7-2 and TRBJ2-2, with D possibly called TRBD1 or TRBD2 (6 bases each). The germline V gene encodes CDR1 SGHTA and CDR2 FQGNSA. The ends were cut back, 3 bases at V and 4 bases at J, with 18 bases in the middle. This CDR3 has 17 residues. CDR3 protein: CASSLRASGAGTGELFF. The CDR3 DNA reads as TGTGCCAGCAGCTTGAGGGCGTCGGGGGCGGGCACCGGGGAGCTGTTTTTT.

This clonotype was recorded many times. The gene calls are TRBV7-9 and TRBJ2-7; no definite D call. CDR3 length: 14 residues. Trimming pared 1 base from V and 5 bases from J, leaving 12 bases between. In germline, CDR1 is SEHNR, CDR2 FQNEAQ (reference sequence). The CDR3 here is CASSLVLGSNEQYF. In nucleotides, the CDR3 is TGTGCCAGCAGCTTAGTCCTGGGTAGTAACGAGCAGTACTTC.

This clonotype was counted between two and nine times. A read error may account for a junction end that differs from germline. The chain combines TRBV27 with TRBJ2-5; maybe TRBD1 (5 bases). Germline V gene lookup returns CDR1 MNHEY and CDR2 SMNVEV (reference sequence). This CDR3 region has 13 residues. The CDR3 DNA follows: TGTGCCAACAGTCCCACAGGTCCGGAGACCCAGTACTTC. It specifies CANSPTGPETQYF.

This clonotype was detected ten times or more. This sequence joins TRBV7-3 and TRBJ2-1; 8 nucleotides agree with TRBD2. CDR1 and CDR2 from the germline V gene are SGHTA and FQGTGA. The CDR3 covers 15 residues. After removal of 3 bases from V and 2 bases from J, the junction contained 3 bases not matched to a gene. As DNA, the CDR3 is TGTGCCAGCAGCTTGACTAGCGAGCCCTACAATGAGCAGTTCTTC. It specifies CASSLTSEPYNEQFF.

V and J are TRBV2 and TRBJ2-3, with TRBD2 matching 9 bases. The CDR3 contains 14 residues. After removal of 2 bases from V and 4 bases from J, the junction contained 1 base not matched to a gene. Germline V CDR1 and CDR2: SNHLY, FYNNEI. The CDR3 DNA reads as TGTGCCAGCAGTGAATTAGCGGGAGCAGATACGCAGTATTTT. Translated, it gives CASSELAGADTQYF.

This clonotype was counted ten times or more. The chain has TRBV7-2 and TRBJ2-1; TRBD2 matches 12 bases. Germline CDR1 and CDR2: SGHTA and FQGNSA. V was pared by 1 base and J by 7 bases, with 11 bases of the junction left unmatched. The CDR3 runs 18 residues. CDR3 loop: CASSLGRLAGGPRNEQFF. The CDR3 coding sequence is TGTGCCAGCAGCTTAGGGAGGCTAGCGGGAGGGCCCCGGAATGAGCAGTTCTTC.

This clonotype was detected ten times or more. The CDR3 sequence: CASSLGGLAGLNEQFF. Written as DNA, the CDR3 is TGTGCCAGCAGCTTAGGCGGTCTAGCGGGGCTCAATGAGCAGTTCTTC. This chain links TRBV11-2 with TRBJ2-1; 9 bases map to TRBD2. Germline-derived CDR1 and CDR2 are SGHAT and FQNNGV. V lost 1 base and J lost 6; bases outside the gene matches: 7. This CDR3 has 16 residues.

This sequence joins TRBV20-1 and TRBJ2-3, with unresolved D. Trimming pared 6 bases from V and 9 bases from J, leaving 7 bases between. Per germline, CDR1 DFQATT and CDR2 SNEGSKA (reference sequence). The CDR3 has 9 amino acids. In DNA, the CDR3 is TGCAGTGCCCCACGGACGCAGTATTTT. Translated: CSAPRTQYF.